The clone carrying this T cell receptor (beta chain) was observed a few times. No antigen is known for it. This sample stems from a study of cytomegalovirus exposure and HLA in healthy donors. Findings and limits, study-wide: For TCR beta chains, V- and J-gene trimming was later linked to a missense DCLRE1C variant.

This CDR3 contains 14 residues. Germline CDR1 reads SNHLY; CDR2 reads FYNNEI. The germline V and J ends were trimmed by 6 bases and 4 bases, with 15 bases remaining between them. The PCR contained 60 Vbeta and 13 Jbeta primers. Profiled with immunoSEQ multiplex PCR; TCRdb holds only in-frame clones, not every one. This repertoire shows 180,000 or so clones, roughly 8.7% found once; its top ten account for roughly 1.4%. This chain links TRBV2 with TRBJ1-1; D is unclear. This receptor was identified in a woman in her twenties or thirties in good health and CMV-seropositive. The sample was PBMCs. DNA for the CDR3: TGTGCCAGCAGGACGGGAGCTGATGGCACTGAAGCTTTCTTT. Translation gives CASRTGADGTEAFF.